This record concerns one TCR beta chain sequence. Its antigen is undetermined. This entry belongs to a study of T cells expressing NK-cell markers. Findings and limits, study-wide: The study found these clonotypes also leading the CD3+CD56-NKG2C+ fraction in a few donors.

CDR3 length: 12 residues. Germline assignment: CDR1 MNHEY and CDR2 SVGEGT. TCRdb processed the 5' RACE reads again and assigns one entry to each CDR3 protein, with no DNA. The sample has over 350,000 distinct CDR3 sequences. This receptor was identified in a woman between 50 and 59 years old in good health. The sequencing input was blood T cells: a sorted CD56 or NKG2C T cell subset, CD4+ or CD8+ T cells, or bulk PBMC T cells (not recorded which). The gene calls are TRBV6-2 or TRBV6-3 and TRBJ2-1. The CDR3: CASRTLVSEQFF.